These 14 T cell receptor beta chains were sequenced from one sample in a study of blood T cell repertoires in COVID-19 (dated by TCRdb to about 2020). The receptor library was made with the immunoSEQ multiplex PCR assay. Entries here come from immuneACCESS through TCRdb and include only in-frame sequences with V and J called. Some clones fail to appear in such tables; in the studies checked, an unresolved V gene covers under half of the shortfall, and the cause of the remainder is unknown. The sample profile shows fewer than 70,000 clones; about 87% of them were found once. The ten largest clones represent more than 2% of the sample. The sequencing sample was made of peripheral blood. These receptors were taken from a human donor in a cohort sampled during active COVID-19.

This clone showed up just once. This chain links TRBV5-6 with TRBJ1-5, with 8 bases identical to TRBD1. CDR1 is SGHDT, CDR2 YYEEEE, per germline. The CDR3 is 17 amino acids. V gave up 4 bases and J gave up 6 bases; unmatched junction bases: 15. As DNA, the CDR3 is TGTGCCAGCAGCCTGCTGGATGCCAGGGGGCTTGGTCAGCCCCAGCATTTT. It translates to CASSLLDARGLGQPQHF. Complete variable domain (other parts from reference TRBV5-6 and TRBJ1-5): DAGVTQSPTHLIKTRGQQVTLRCSPKSGHDTVSWYQQALGQGPQFIFQYYEEEERQRGNFPDRFSGHQFPNYSSELNVNALLLGDSALYLCASSLLDARGLGQPQHFGDGTRLSIL.

The V and J genes are TRBV12-3 or TRBV12-4 and TRBJ2-2; D gene unclear. The V and J ends lost 4 bases and 6 bases respectively, with 9 bases between them. The CDR3 totals 13 residues. The CDR3 loop reads CASSYTRAGELFF. DNA of the CDR3: TGTGCCAGCAGTTACACTCGGGCCGGGGAGCTGTTTTTT.

The gene calls are TRBV6-4 and TRBJ2-1; the match to TRBD2 covers 7 bases. Germline assignment: CDR1 MRHNA and CDR2 SNTAGT. The CDR3 contains 14 residues. V was pared by 4 bases and J by 5 bases, with 5 bases of the junction left unmatched. The CDR3 sequence: CASSVGLTNNEQFF. In DNA, the CDR3 is TGTGCCAGCAGTGTGGGACTAACCAACAATGAGCAGTTCTTC.

The chain is built from TRBV7-9 and TRBJ1-2; D unresolved. Germline V gene lookup returns CDR1 SEHNR and CDR2 FQNEAQ (reference sequence). Trimming cost V 1 base and J 8 bases, with 14 bases left between them. The CDR3 totals 14 residues. For the CDR3, the DNA is TGTGCCAGCAGCTTAGATGGCGGGCGAGGCGGCTACACCTTC. This gives the protein CASSLDGGRGGYTF.

The rearrangement links TRBV10-3 to TRBJ2-7; TRBD2 agrees at 14 bases. The CDR3 covers 18 residues. The V and J ends lost 6 bases and 8 bases, in that order; junction bases with no gene match: 18. Germline CDR1 is ENHRY and CDR2 is SYGVKD. CDR3 nucleotide sequence: TGTGCCATCAGCCCCCAGGGACTAGCGGGAGTGCGGGGGGTCCAGCAGTACTTC. As protein: CAISPQGLAGVRGVQQYF.

The chain is built from TRBV19 and TRBJ1-1, with 7 bases matching TRBD1. J was trimmed by 6 bases and V by 1 base; bases with no gene match: 8. The CDR3 length is 15 residues. Germline CDR1 is LNHDA and CDR2 is SQIVND (reference sequence). The CDR3 loop reads CASSIGTGRGAEAFF. The CDR3 DNA follows: TGTGCCAGTAGTATAGGGACAGGTAGAGGCGCTGAAGCTTTCTTT.

V is TRBV5-1 and J is TRBJ2-1; TRBD2 matches 12 bases. The germline V gene has CDR1 SGHRS and CDR2 YFSETQ. The CDR3 is 16 amino acids. Trimming at V came to 2 bases and at J to 8 bases, leaving 8 bases not matched to a gene. CDR3 DNA: TGCGCCAGCAGCTTTCTAGCGGGAGGGAAAGGCTATGAGCAGTTCTTC. Translation gives CASSFLAGGKGYEQFF.

The rearrangement joins TRBV2 to TRBJ2-5; 7 bases align to TRBD1. The CDR3 length is 13 residues. J gave up 1 base and V 6 bases, and 2 bases lay outside the gene matches. Germline-derived CDR1 and CDR2 are SNHLY and FYNNEI. The CDR3 DNA sequence: TGTGCCAGCAGGGGGACAGTCCAAGAGACCCAGTACTTC. This encodes CASRGTVQETQYF. The full variable domain, completed using reference TRBV2 and TRBJ2-5, is EPEVTQTPSHQVTQMGQEVILRCVPISNHLYFYWYRQILGQKVEFLVSFYNNEISEKSEIFDDQFSVERPDGSNFTLKIRSTKLEDSAMYFCASRGTVQETQYFGPGTRLLVL.

The chain combines TRBV15 with TRBJ1-6; unclear D gene. The germline V gene has CDR1 LNHNV and CDR2 YYDKDF (reference sequence). CDR3 length equals 18 residues. The V and J ends lost 0 bases and 0 bases respectively, with 12 bases between them. The CDR3 nucleotides read TGTGCCACCAGCAGAGATTTTGGCCACAGCTCCTATAATTCACCCCTCCACTTT. Amino acids: CATSRDFGHSSYNSPLHF.

A single count supports this clone. The V call is TRBV5-1, the J call TRBJ1-4, with D tentatively TRBD1 (6 bases). The CDR3 length is 14 residues. Germline values: CDR1 SGHRS, CDR2 YFSETQ. The germline V and J ends were trimmed by 2 bases and 5 bases, with 10 bases remaining between them. This CDR3 is CASSLGTKNEKLFF. CDR3 nucleotides: TGCGCCAGCAGCTTAGGGACAAAGAATGAAAAACTGTTTTTT.

V is TRBV5-1 and J is TRBJ2-5, with 13 bases lining up with TRBD2. The CDR3 is made up of 20 amino acids. The trim removed 3 bases at V and 2 bases at J, leaving 16 bases unmatched. The germline CDR1 and CDR2 sequences are SGHRS and YFSETQ. CDR3 amino acids: CASSWWARVEGLAGQETQYF. CDR3 bases: TGCGCCAGCAGCTGGTGGGCGAGGGTCGAGGGACTAGCGGGGCAAGAGACCCAGTACTTC.

J is TRBJ1-4 and V is TRBV5-5, with 7 bases that match TRBD1. Germline-derived CDR1 and CDR2 are SGHKS and YYEKEE (reference sequence). The CDR3 is 15 residues long. Trimming cost V 7 bases and J 5 bases; bases outside gene matches: 11. CDR3: CASSARQGSNEKLFF. CDR3 nucleotide sequence: TGTGCCAGCTCGGCCCGACAGGGATCGAATGAAAAACTGTTTTTT.

This clone has more than one count but fewer than ten. The chain links TRBV5-1 to TRBJ1-4; D is unclear. CDR3 length: 17 residues. Trimming stripped 4 bases from V and 2 bases from J, with 18 bases between. The germline gives CDR1 SGHRS, CDR2 YFSETQ. CDR3 nucleotide sequence: TGCGCCAGCAGCCAAAAATCAGGTTACTCTACTAATGAAAAACTGTTTTTT. Translation gives CASSQKSGYSTNEKLFF.

V gene TRBV4-3 combines with J gene TRBJ1-2; TRBD1 matches at 7 bases. This CDR3 is 13 amino acids long. Germline V gene data show CDR1 as LGHNA and CDR2 as YSLEER. J lost 4 bases, V lost 4 bases, and 3 bases had no gene match. The CDR3 bases are TGCGCCAGCAGCCGCGGACAGGTCTATGGCTACACCTTC. Amino acid sequence: CASSRGQVYGYTF.